The 28 T cell receptor beta chains listed next were all sequenced from one sample in a study of T cell responses to AZD1222 COVID-19 vaccine. Sequencing was performed with immunoSEQ multiplex PCR; in TCRdb, only in-frame clones are kept and a portion is missing. Among approximately 27,000 clones, roughly 90% were seen once, and the ten largest hold 1% to 1.5%. Sample: peripheral blood, taken on day 0 of AZD1222 vaccination. The source of these receptors is an adult in good health.

The J gene is TRBJ2-7, the V gene TRBV27; D possibly corresponds to TRBD1 (6 bases). Germline values: CDR1 MNHEY, CDR2 SMNVEV (reference sequence). The CDR3 has 13 residues. Trimming took 4 bases from V and 5 from J, leaving 12 bases between them. The CDR3 DNA follows: TGTGCCAGCAGTTGGGGCAGGGGCAACGAGCAGTACTTC. Its protein product is CASSWGRGNEQYF.

The chain employs TRBV7-2 and TRBJ2-5; 7 bases line up with TRBD1. The CDR3 extends over 14 amino acids. With 3 bases clipped from V and 11 bases from J, the junction kept 12 bases outside the gene matches. Looked up from germline, CDR1 is SGHTA and CDR2 is FQGNSA. Here the CDR3 reads CASSLIPGTGQQYF. The CDR3 bases are TGTGCCAGCAGCTTGATACCTGGGACGGGACAGCAGTACTTC.

The chain has TRBV3-1 (or the pseudogene TRBV3-2) and TRBJ1-1; the D gene is possibly TRBD1 (5 bases). From germline, CDR1 is LGHDT and CDR2 YNNKEL (reference sequence). The V end lost 3 bases, the J end lost 0 bases, and 5 bases lay between the germline ends. The length of the CDR3 is 13 residues. The chain's CDR3 is CASSQGLNTEAFF. CDR3 nucleotides: TGTGCCAGCAGCCAGGGGCTGAACACTGAAGCTTTCTTT.

The chain combines TRBV5-4 with TRBJ2-1; a possible D gene is TRBD2 (5 bases). CDR3 length: 16 amino acids. The germline V and J ends were trimmed by 1 base and 7 bases, with 18 bases remaining between them. CDR1 is SGHNT and CDR2 is YYREEE in the germline V gene (reference sequence). In DNA, the CDR3 is TGTGCCAGCAGCTTGAGATCGGGGAAATTGGGAAATGAGCAGTTCTTC. Translation: CASSLRSGKLGNEQFF.

The V call is TRBV19, the J call TRBJ2-7, with D possibly being TRBD1 (6 bases). CDR1 is LNHDA, CDR2 SQIVND, per germline (reference sequence). With 9 bases removed from V and 6 bases from J, the gap between germline ends came to 18 bases. The CDR3 has 13 amino acids. CDR3 region: CASGLTGRIEQYF. The CDR3 bases are TGTGCCAGCGGCCTTACAGGGCGAATCGAGCAGTACTTC. The complete variable domain, with remaining parts taken from reference TRBV19 and TRBJ2-7, reads DGGITQSPKYLFRKEGQNVTLSCEQNLNHDAMYWYRQDPGQGLRLIYYSQIVNDFQKGDIAEGYSVSREKKESFPLTVTSAQKNPTAFYLCASGLTGRIEQYFGPGTRLTVT.

CDR3 region: CASKMDRGRYEQYF. The CDR3 DNA sequence: TGTGCCAGCAAGATGGACAGGGGGCGCTACGAGCAGTACTTC. V usage is TRBV6-5 and J usage is TRBJ2-7, with 11 bases aligning to TRBD1. Per the germline V gene, CDR1 is MNHEY and CDR2 is SVGAGI. Trimming removed 7 bases from V and 3 bases from J; junction bases left unmatched: 5. The CDR3 totals 14 residues.

This clone was detected only once. The chain carries TRBV5-1 and TRBJ2-5; 8 nucleotides line up with TRBD2. The CDR3 is 15 residues long. Per the germline V gene, CDR1 is SGHRS and CDR2 is YFSETQ. V lost 0 bases to trimming and J lost 4 bases; unmatched junction nucleotides: 5. This CDR3 reads CASSLGLAISETQYF. CDR3 DNA sequence: TGCGCCAGCAGCTTGGGACTAGCGATCTCAGAGACCCAGTACTTC.

This clone occurred once. J is TRBJ2-5 and V is TRBV7-2; 10 bases match TRBD1. With V trimmed by 1 base and J by 2 bases, 10 bases remained unmatched. Germline assignment: CDR1 SGHTA and CDR2 FQGNSA. This CDR3 contains 18 residues. This CDR3 reads CASSLGTGGFGGQETQYF. DNA of the CDR3: TGTGCCAGCAGCTTAGGGACAGGGGGATTCGGGGGTCAAGAGACCCAGTACTTC.

This clone occurred a few times. The V and J genes are TRBV5-1 and TRBJ1-3; D is ambiguous. V lost 0 bases, J lost 0 bases, and 13 bases lay in between. In germline, CDR1 is SGHRS, CDR2 YFSETQ. The CDR3 has 17 amino acids. Here the CDR3 DNA reads TGCGCCAGCAGCTTGGCCTCGGCGGCAGTCTCTGGAAACACCATATATTTT. Translated: CASSLASAAVSGNTIYF.

The rearrangement links TRBV30 to TRBJ1-4; unclear D gene. Trimming cost V 0 bases and J 8 bases, with 13 bases left between them. CDR3 length: 14 amino acids. Germline V gene lookup returns CDR1 GTSNPN and CDR2 SVGIG (reference sequence). CDR3 loop: CAWSVLASREKLFF. CDR3 nucleotides: TGTGCCTGGAGTGTACTGGCTTCAAGGGAAAAACTGTTTTTT.

The rearrangement links TRBV6-6 to TRBJ1-2; TRBD1 agrees at 10 bases. Germline-derived CDR1 and CDR2 are MNHNY and SVGAGI (reference sequence). With V trimmed by 6 bases and J by 10 bases, 11 bases remained unmatched. The CDR3 spans 14 residues. The CDR3 spells CASRDPGDRGLYTF. CDR3 coding DNA: TGTGCCAGCAGGGATCCCGGGGACAGGGGCCTCTACACCTTC.

This clone was seen only once. The chain is built from TRBV2 and TRBJ1-1, with a weak D call TRBD1 (6 bases). Germline lookup yields CDR1 SNHLY and CDR2 FYNNEI. Deletions cut 7 bases from V and 0 bases from J, with 15 bases between. This CDR3 contains 15 residues. Written as DNA, the CDR3 is TGTGCCAGCAAAGACTCCAGGGGAATGAACACTGAAGCTTTCTTT. Amino acids: CASKDSRGMNTEAFF.

This clone was detected only a few times. This chain links TRBV5-1 with TRBJ1-5, with TRBD1 as a possible D gene (6 bases). The CDR3 sequence is 13 residues long. Trimming shortened V by 2 bases and J by 7 bases, and 10 bases separated the two germline ends. Germline V gives CDR1 SGHRS, CDR2 YFSETQ. CDR3 region: CASSLGGEQPQHF. The CDR3, as DNA: TGCGCCAGCAGCTTAGGGGGGGAACAGCCCCAGCATTTT. Full variable domain (rest looked up from reference TRBV5-1 and TRBJ1-5): KAGVTQTPRYLIKTRGQQVTLSCSPISGHRSVSWYQQTPGQGLQFLFEYFSETQRNKGNFPGRFSGRQFSNSRSEMNVSTLELGDSALYLCASSLGGEQPQHFGDGTRLSIL.

The chain joins TRBV19 to TRBJ2-7, with 7 bases lining up with TRBD1. The CDR3 consists of 13 residues. Germline V lookup: CDR1 LNHDA, CDR2 SQIVND (reference sequence). Unmatched junction bases numbered 3, after V lost 4 bases and J lost 3 bases. The CDR3 sequence is CASSSRQGYEQYF. CDR3 bases: TGTGCCAGTAGTAGTCGACAGGGCTACGAGCAGTACTTC.

This chain uses TRBV19 with TRBJ2-3; 14 bases are shared with TRBD2. The length of the CDR3 is 16 residues. After removal of 3 bases from V and 3 bases from J, the junction contained 2 bases not matched to a gene. Per the germline V gene, CDR1 is LNHDA and CDR2 is SQIVND (reference sequence). CDR3 region: CASSIGTSGRTDTQYF. DNA for the CDR3: TGTGCCAGTAGTATTGGGACTAGCGGGAGAACAGATACGCAGTATTTT.

Here the CDR3 reads CASTPGTSGRLWDEQFF. The CDR3 DNA follows: TGTGCCAGCACTCCCGGGACTAGCGGGAGATTGTGGGATGAGCAGTTCTTC. The chain uses TRBV27 and TRBJ2-1; 14 bases are shared with TRBD2. Germline trimming cut 7 bases from V and 8 bases from J; bases unmatched to any gene: 13. The germline V gene encodes CDR1 MNHEY and CDR2 SMNVEV (reference sequence). The CDR3 has 17 amino acids.

The CDR3 spells CASSTAGTYSNQPQHF. The CDR3 bases are TGTGCCAGTAGTACCGCCGGGACTTATAGCAATCAGCCCCAGCATTTT. The rearrangement joins TRBV19 to TRBJ1-5, with D possibly being TRBD1 (5 bases). The germline V gene encodes CDR1 LNHDA and CDR2 SQIVND (reference sequence). CDR3 length equals 16 residues. V lost 4 bases, J lost 0 bases, and 13 bases lay in between.

The chain couples TRBV4-1 to TRBJ2-7, with D tentatively TRBD2 (6 bases). Germline V gives CDR1 MGHRA, CDR2 YSYEKL. The CDR3 extends over 13 amino acids. V gave up 5 bases and J gave up 3 bases, with 11 bases separating them. The CDR3: CASSISGGYEQYF. The CDR3 DNA follows: TGCGCCAGCAGCATATCCGGGGGCTACGAGCAGTACTTC.

J is TRBJ1-1 and V is TRBV27; D unresolved. There are 13 residues in the CDR3. Trimming pared 5 bases from V and 2 bases from J, leaving 9 bases between. Germline CDR1 reads MNHEY; CDR2 reads SMNVEV (reference sequence). CDR3 region: CASSLTSNTEAFF. For the CDR3, the DNA is TGTGCCAGCAGTCTCACCTCTAACACTGAAGCTTTCTTT.

The chain uses TRBV4-1 and TRBJ1-6, with TRBD1 as a possible D gene (5 bases). The germline CDR1 and CDR2 sequences are MGHRA and YSYEKL. This CDR3 has 16 residues. Trimming removed 4 bases from V and 8 bases from J, with 18 bases in between. The CDR3 region has the DNA TGCGCCAGCAGCCTGCGGGGGGGGGTACCAGATTCACCCCTCCACTTT. Translated, it gives CASSLRGGVPDSPLHF.

This clone was counted once. The rearrangement joins TRBV20-1 to TRBJ1-1, with D unresolved. Trimming shortened V by 7 bases and J by 5 bases, and 8 bases separated the two germline ends. Germline V gene lookup returns CDR1 DFQATT and CDR2 SNEGSKA (reference sequence). The CDR3 sequence is 10 residues long. The DNA of the CDR3 is TGCAGTGTTGGGAGGACTGAAGCTTTCTTT. Its protein is CSVGRTEAFF.

V usage is TRBV9 and J usage is TRBJ2-2; TRBD2 matches at 9 bases. CDR1 and CDR2 from the germline V gene are SGDLS and YYNGEE. The J segment lost 4 bases and the V segment lost 4 bases, leaving 5 bases of the junction unmatched. The CDR3 runs to 15 residues. The CDR3 spells CASSSEGLATGELFF. CDR3 in DNA: TGTGCCAGCAGCTCGGAGGGACTAGCCACCGGGGAGCTGTTTTTT. Variable domain in full (rest from reference TRBV9 and TRBJ2-2): DSGVTQTPKHLITATGQRVTLRCSPRSGDLSVYWYQQSLDQGLQFLIQYYNGEERAKGNILERFSAQQFPDLHSELNLSSLELGDSALYFCASSSEGLATGELFFGEGSRLTVL.

This chain uses TRBV27 with TRBJ2-7; maybe TRBD2 (5 bases). Germline-derived CDR1 and CDR2 are MNHEY and SMNVEV (reference sequence). V lost 5 bases to trimming and J lost 0 bases, with 20 bases between them. CDR3 length equals 17 residues. The chain's CDR3 is CASSPYGVTGSSYEQYF. CDR3 sequence (DNA): TGTGCCAGCAGTCCCTATGGGGTGACGGGATCCTCCTACGAGCAGTACTTC.

A single count supports this clone. The chain recombines TRBV19 with TRBJ1-1; 9 positions agree with TRBD1. The V and J ends lost 5 bases and 6 bases, in that order; junction bases with no gene match: 7. The CDR3 is 14 residues long. The germline V gene has CDR1 LNHDA and CDR2 SQIVND (reference sequence). The CDR3 DNA reads as TGTGCCAGTAGTTGGGACAGGGAGGGATCTGAAGCTTTCTTT. Protein sequence: CASSWDREGSEAFF.

The chain combines TRBV28 with TRBJ2-1; TRBD1 matches at 8 bases. The CDR3 runs to 16 residues. The ends lost 3 bases at V and 6 bases at J; junction bases unmatched: 10. Germline V gene lookup returns CDR1 MDHEN and CDR2 SYDVKM. This CDR3 reads CASSFTRTGMINEQFF. The CDR3 DNA sequence: TGTGCCAGCAGTTTTACGAGGACAGGGATGATCAATGAGCAGTTCTTC.

V is TRBV7-2 and J is TRBJ2-7, with TRBD2 identical over 9 bases. CDR1 and CDR2 (germline): SGHTA, FQGNSA. J gave up 3 bases and V 1 base, and 4 bases lay outside the gene matches. The CDR3 totals 15 residues. The CDR3 DNA is TGTGCCAGCAGCTTAGAAGCTAGCGGGGACTACGAGCAGTACTTC. Translated: CASSLEASGDYEQYF.

The J gene is TRBJ2-2, the V gene TRBV6-5; 8 bases are a match to TRBD1. CDR1 and CDR2 (germline): MNHEY, SVGAGI. V lost 4 bases to trimming and J lost 0 bases; unmatched junction nucleotides: 4. This CDR3 is 16 amino acids long. The CDR3 nucleotides are TGTGCCAGCAGTTCCCGGGGACAGGCGAACACCGGGGAGCTGTTTTTT. It specifies CASSSRGQANTGELFF.

The chain carries TRBV7-2 and TRBJ2-2; D is undetermined. With 5 bases removed from V and 3 bases from J, the gap between germline ends came to 13 bases. The CDR3 consists of 15 residues. Germline CDR1 and CDR2: SGHTA and FQGNSA. The CDR3 DNA sequence: TGTGCCAGCAGCCCAAGGCCTGGGGACACCGGGGAGCTGTTTTTT. It translates to CASSPRPGDTGELFF.